The clone carrying this T cell receptor beta chain occurred a few times. The antigen remains undetermined. Unique molecular identifiers were incorporated during preparation of the TCRbeta library. TCRdb passed the PCR reads through MiXCR, listing each CDR3 protein once. The sample lists 550,000 to 800,000 distinct CDR3 sequences, about an eighth seen once, with around 0.76% in the top ten. This specimen belongs to a study of T-cell reconstitution after alpha-beta-depleted transplantation in children. Findings and limits, study-wide: Roughly two months post-transplant, alpha-beta T cells reportedly originated from several hundred graft clones that had expanded.

Germline CDR1 reads MGHRA; CDR2 reads YSYEKL. Trimming cost V 1 base and J 5 bases, with 6 bases left between them. This CDR3 contains 12 residues. The clonotype comes from a girl aged 2-15 years with congenital amegakaryocytic thrombocytopenia, due to receive a stem cell transplant. This chain uses TRBV4-1 with TRBJ2-7; TRBD1 might be the D (5 bases). Material: PBMCs, obtained before TCRalphabeta/CD19-depleted stem cell transplant. CDR3 sequence reads: CASSQAGNEQYF. In nucleotides, the CDR3 is TGCGCCAGCAGCCAAGCAGGGAACGAGCAGTACTTC.